This T cell receptor (beta chain) was sequenced during a study of shared clonotypes between healthy human individuals. For the study at large: Each donor's CD4 naive and CD4 memory cells filled three plates apiece, CD8 naive two, and CD8 memory one. Overall study findings and caveats: Across subsets, estimated richness was generally greater for naive than for memory populations.

To note about this clone: Antigen: not known.

Naive CD8 populations comprised CD45RO-negative cells positively selected for CCR7, excluding terminally differentiated effector memory CD45RA+ cells. This CDR3 is 9 amino acids long. The germline gives CDR1 DFQATT, CDR2 SNEGSKA (reference sequence). TCRdb keeps only in-frame clones here, not all; method: immunoSEQ multiplex PCR. The sample includes about 800,000 clones, about 96% of them seen just once. The source material was naive CD8+ T cells sorted from blood. This rearrangement joins TRBV20-1 to TRBJ2-7; D remains ambiguous. This clonotype was obtained from a man aged 25 to 40 in good health. CDR3 DNA sequence: TGCCCTCCCCCGGGCGAGCAGTACTTC. It yields the protein CPPPGEQYF.